This T cell receptor beta chain was captured in a study of monozygotic twins with inflammatory bowel disease. Study-wide points: Varying immunosuppressive regimens may have increased patient repertoire variability.

Whole blood that had not undergone T cell sorting provided the isolated total RNA. A total RNA quantity of 3500 ng went into each TCR library. Through template switching, UMIs that included a 6-nucleotide sample barcode were added. TCRdb reprocessed the 5' RACE reads, with one entry per CDR3 protein and no DNA. This sample contains a few hundred thousand distinct CDR3 sequences. In regard to this clonotype: Its matching antigen is unknown.

The CDR3 loop spans 13 amino acids. From germline, CDR1 is SQVTM and CDR2 ANQGSEA. Sequenced material: blood. The chain uses TRBV29-1 and TRBJ2-7; TCRdb outputs TRBD1, but without DNA this stays unchecked. This TCR was sampled from a human donor with ulcerative colitis or Crohn's disease, or a healthy co-twin of an affected twin (not recorded which). CDR3 amino acids: CSAGSGMTYEQYF.